The present T cell receptor beta chain was sequenced within a study of blood T cell repertoires in COVID-19. About the study: Donors in the United States, Italy and Spain gave samples during acute or convalescent COVID-19. The analysed material was cDNA or gDNA that came from T cells, B-cell-depleted T cells, or PBMCs.

Authors' data handling: Researchers report that nucleated cell counts were estimated from reference gene primer amplification. Some clones are missing from TCRdb's copy, which holds only in-frame ones; the method was immunoSEQ multiplex PCR. Clone size and V and J calls were adopted from that table, with D and trimming inferred from the DNA. This sample has 130,000 or so clones; about four fifths occur once, and the top ten carry approximately 3%. Germline V CDR1 and CDR2: MRHNA, SNTAGT. This CDR3 has 14 residues. The V end was cut by 2 bases, the J end by 5 bases, with 12 bases between. The receptor was derived from a woman at least 80 years old with acute or convalescent COVID-19. The chain recombines TRBV6-4 with TRBJ2-5; no clear D gene. The source material was peripheral blood. For the CDR3, the DNA is TGTGCCAGCAGTGACCAAAAAATGCGGGAGACCCAGTACTTC. It encodes CASSDQKMRETQYF.